One and the same sample provided the 5 T cell receptor beta chains below, sequenced in a study of blood T cells in healthy people across ages. For the second PCR, which ran for roughly 7 to 11 cycles, a sample-barcoded 5' primer and a J-beta primer mix were used. In TCRdb, the 5' RACE reads were re-called with MiXCR into one record per CDR3 protein. The sample lists roughly 790,000 distinct CDR3 sequences; 43% were seen once. Source material: blood. The receptors here all came from a woman aged 55-70 years in good health.

The chain is built from TRBV12-3 or TRBV12-4 and TRBJ2-5; D may be TRBD1 (7 bases). The J call is doubtful: the DNA matches TRBJ2-7 better. The CDR3 covers 13 residues. The DNA for the CDR3 is TGTGCCAGCAGTTTGTTGCAGGGGGGCGAGCAGTACTTC. This codes for CASSLLQGGEQYF.

The chain links TRBV24-1 to TRBJ2-1, with D perhaps given as TRBD1 or TRBD2 (5 bases each). Germline V lookup: CDR1 KGHDR, CDR2 SFDVKD. Deletions cut 5 bases from V and 5 bases from J, with 15 bases between. This CDR3 spans 15 amino acids. This CDR3 is CATSGVGEPHNEQFF. In DNA, the CDR3 is TGTGCCACCAGTGGTGTGGGGGAACCCCACAATGAGCAGTTCTTC.

The chain carries TRBV29-1 and TRBJ2-3; the D gene could be TRBD1 or TRBD2 (6 bases each). In germline, CDR1 is SQVTM, CDR2 ANQGSEA. With 1 base removed from V and 6 bases from J, the gap between germline ends came to 11 bases. CDR3 length: 13 amino acids. CDR3: CSVEGRGADTQYF. The CDR3 bases are TGCAGCGTTGAAGGGAGGGGGGCGGATACGCAGTATTTT.

CDR3 amino acids: CAISDGTDNEQFF. DNA of the CDR3: TGTGCCATCAGTGACGGGACGGACAATGAGCAGTTCTTC. The chain joins TRBV10-3 to TRBJ2-1, with D perhaps being TRBD1 or TRBD2 (5 bases each). The CDR3 runs to 13 residues. V was shortened by 3 bases and J by 5 bases, with 8 bases between the two germline ends. Germline V lookup: CDR1 ENHRY, CDR2 SYGVKD.

J is TRBJ2-1 and V is TRBV4-1; 8 bases are a match to TRBD2. Germline V gene lookup returns CDR1 MGHRA and CDR2 YSYEKL. J lost 2 bases, V lost 2 bases, and 2 bases had no gene match. CDR3 length: 15 residues. This CDR3 reads CASSQIAGTYNEQFF. The CDR3 DNA follows: TGCGCCAGCAGCCAAATAGCGGGGACCTACAATGAGCAGTTCTTC.